This T cell receptor beta chain was recorded in a study of blood T cell repertoires in COVID-19. Study details: The origin of the acute and convalescent COVID-19 samples was the United States, Italy and Spain. Sources were T cells, B-cell-depleted T cells, or PBMCs; the material itself was cDNA or gDNA.

In the authors' workflow: From reference gene primer amplification, estimates of nucleated cell counts were derived. Clones were sequenced by immunoSEQ multiplex PCR, and TCRdb holds only the in-frame ones, with some missing. D and trimming were read from the DNA, whereas the V and J calls and clone size are those reported in that table. The sample comprises roughly 67,000 clones, roughly 85% of which are singletons, and approximately 25% rests with the top ten. This clone was observed a single time. The length of the CDR3 is 16 residues. Germline values: CDR1 MNHEY, CDR2 SMNVEV (reference sequence). Between the trimmed V and J ends, which lost 4 bases and 0 bases, there was a span of 13 bases.

The receptor was derived from a man in his forties or fifties with acute or convalescent COVID-19. Sequenced sample: peripheral blood. The V call is TRBV27, the J call TRBJ1-5, with D tentatively TRBD1 (6 bases). The CDR3 region is CASSSRGGDSNQPQHF. The CDR3 DNA follows: TGTGCCAGCAGTTCGAGGGGGGGGGATAGCAATCAGCCCCAGCATTTT.